This TCR beta chain was sequenced during a study of blood T cell repertoires in COVID-19. Study context: Material from acute and convalescent COVID-19 was sourced from the United States, Italy and Spain. Sources were T cells, B-cell-depleted T cells, or PBMCs; the material itself was cDNA or gDNA.

The germline V gene has CDR1 SNHLY and CDR2 FYNNEI. There are 14 residues in the CDR3. The V gene end was trimmed by 5 bases and the J gene end by 7 bases; junction bases not matched to a gene: 10. Study processing details: The authors estimated nucleated cell counts from reference gene primer amplification. Assay used: immunoSEQ multiplex PCR; TCRdb lists only in-frame clones, some missing. Clonal size and the V and J genes are those of that table, whereas D and trimming came from the DNA. The sample carries 150,000 to 200,000 clones, 70% to 90% recorded once. The material sequenced was peripheral blood. The chain carries TRBV2 and TRBJ1-2; 7 bases map to TRBD1. This sequence originates from a woman older than 75 with acute or convalescent COVID-19. As DNA, the CDR3 is TGTGCCAGCAGTCACCCGGACAGGTCGGGTGGCTACACCTTC. Amino acids: CASSHPDRSGGYTF.